This record concerns one T cell receptor (beta chain) sequence. Its antigen is undetermined. There are 16 residues in the CDR3. V was clipped by 5 bases and J by 3 bases; unmatched bases: 11. The germline CDR1 and CDR2 sequences are SGHVS and FNYEAQ. TCRdb reprocessed the 5' RACE reads via MiXCR and lists one record per CDR3 protein. In the table there are about 63,000 distinct CDR3 sequences, less than 8.5% of which are singletons. This sample is part of a study of T cells after yellow fever vaccination. Study-level results: From the bulk population, abundant clonotypes could contaminate and appear within FACS-sorted repertoires. A minor fraction of clonotypes spanned both CD4 and CD8 compartments.

The receptor comes from a man in his thirties or forties who received the YFV17D yellow fever vaccine. This specimen was CD8+ T cells sorted from PBMCs, taken 15 days after the yellow fever booster vaccination. This chain connects TRBV7-6 to TRBJ1-1, with TRBD1 matching over 8 bases. Here the CDR3 DNA reads TGTGCCAGCAGCCCCTTTGACAGGGGAGGGGACACTGAAGCTTTCTTT. This codes for CASSPFDRGGDTEAFF.